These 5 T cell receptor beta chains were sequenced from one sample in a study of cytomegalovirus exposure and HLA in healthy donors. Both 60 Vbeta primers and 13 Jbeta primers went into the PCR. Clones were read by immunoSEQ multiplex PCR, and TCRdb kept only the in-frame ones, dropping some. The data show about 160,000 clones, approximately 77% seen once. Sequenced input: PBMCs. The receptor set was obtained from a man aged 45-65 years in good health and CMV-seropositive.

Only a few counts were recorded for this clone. The CDR3 loop reads CAISESREGYTF. The CDR3, as DNA: TGTGCCATCAGTGAGTCCCGGGAGGGCTACACCTTC. The chain employs TRBV10-3 and TRBJ1-2, with D uncertain. The CDR3 is 12 amino acids. With 0 bases removed from V and 8 bases from J, the gap between germline ends came to 7 bases. Looked up from germline, CDR1 is ENHRY and CDR2 is SYGVKD.

CDR3 DNA sequence: TGTGCCATCAGTGAGTCGATCGGGACAGGGACCTACGAGCAGTACTTC. The encoded protein is CAISESIGTGTYEQYF. The chain couples TRBV10-3 to TRBJ2-7; 9 bases map to TRBD1. V shed 0 bases and J 2 bases; nucleotides not matched to a gene: 5. The V gene's germline CDR1 is ENHRY and CDR2 SYGVKD. The CDR3 contains 16 residues.

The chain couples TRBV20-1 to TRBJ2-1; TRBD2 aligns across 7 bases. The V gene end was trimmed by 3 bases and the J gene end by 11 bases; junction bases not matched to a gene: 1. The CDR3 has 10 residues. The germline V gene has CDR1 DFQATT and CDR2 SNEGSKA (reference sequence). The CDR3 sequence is CSASGRKQFF. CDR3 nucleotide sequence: TGCAGTGCTAGCGGGAGGAAGCAGTTCTTC.

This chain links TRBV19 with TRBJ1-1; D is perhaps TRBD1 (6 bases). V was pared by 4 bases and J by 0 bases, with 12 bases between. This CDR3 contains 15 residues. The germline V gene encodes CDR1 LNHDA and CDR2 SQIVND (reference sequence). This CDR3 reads CASSRTDVMNTEAFF. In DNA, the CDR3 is TGTGCCAGTAGTAGGACAGATGTTATGAACACTGAAGCTTTCTTT.

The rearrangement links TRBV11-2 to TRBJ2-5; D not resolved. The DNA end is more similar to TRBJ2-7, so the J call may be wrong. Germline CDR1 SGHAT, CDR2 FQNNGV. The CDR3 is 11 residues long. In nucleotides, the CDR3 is TGTGCCAGCAGCCGCAACTACGAGCAGTACTTC. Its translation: CASSRNYEQYF.